The 7 T cell receptor beta chains below were found in one sample sequenced in a study of blood T cell repertoires in COVID-19. Clones were sequenced by immunoSEQ multiplex PCR, and TCRdb holds only the in-frame ones, with some missing. The sample records around 60,000 clones, around 90% being singletons. Sequencing used peripheral blood. Receptor source: a man aged 55 to 70 with active COVID-19.

CDR3 in DNA: TGTGCCAGCAGCTTGGAGGGCAGGGTGAACTATGGCTACACCTTC. Protein sequence: CASSLEGRVNYGYTF. This chain connects TRBV5-4 to TRBJ1-2; maybe TRBD1 (5 bases). The V end was cut by 0 bases, the J end by 2 bases, with 11 bases between. The CDR3 runs 15 residues. Germline values: CDR1 SGHNT, CDR2 YYREEE (reference sequence).

J is TRBJ2-7 and V is TRBV5-1; weak D call: TRBD1 (6 bases). The CDR3 sequence is 15 residues long. With 0 bases removed from V and 3 bases from J, the gap between germline ends came to 13 bases. Germline values: CDR1 SGHRS, CDR2 YFSETQ. CDR3: CASSLGVGGDYEQYF. DNA for the CDR3: TGCGCCAGCAGCTTGGGAGTAGGGGGAGACTACGAGCAGTACTTC.

This clone was recorded only once. The rearrangement joins TRBV3-1 (or the pseudogene TRBV3-2) to TRBJ2-2, with D tentatively TRBD2 (5 bases). Trimming took 6 bases from V and 5 from J, leaving 13 bases between them. This CDR3 has 14 amino acids. Germline-derived CDR1 and CDR2 are LGHDT and YNNKEL (reference sequence). The CDR3 protein is CASRSGVWTGELFF. The CDR3 coding sequence is TGTGCCAGCAGATCCGGGGTTTGGACCGGGGAGCTGTTTTTT.

A single count supports this clone. The V and J genes are TRBV5-4 and TRBJ2-5; the match to TRBD1 covers 10 bases. The CDR3 spans 15 residues. CDR1 and CDR2 from the germline V gene are SGHNT and YYREEE (reference sequence). The V and J ends lost 6 bases and 5 bases, in that order; junction bases with no gene match: 10. CDR3 DNA: TGTGCCAGCACCAAAACCGGACAGGGGGAGGAGACCCAGTACTTC. Its translation: CASTKTGQGEETQYF. The full variable domain, rest sourced from reference TRBV5-4 and TRBJ2-5, is ETGVTQSPTHLIKTRGQQVTLRCSSQSGHNTVSWYQQALGQGPQFIFQYYREEENGRGNFPPRFSGLQFPNYSSELNVNALELDDSALYLCASTKTGQGEETQYFGPGTRLLVL.

This clone was detected only once. The V and J genes are TRBV19 and TRBJ1-3; D is possibly TRBD1 (5 bases). Germline V gene sequence: CDR1 LNHDA, CDR2 SQIVND (reference sequence). Trimming shortened V by 3 bases and J by 5 bases, and 17 bases separated the two germline ends. The CDR3 spans 16 residues. The CDR3 region is CASSITSQGLRNTIYF. The DNA of the CDR3 is TGTGCCAGTAGTATTACTAGCCAGGGATTGCGAAACACCATATATTTT.

The chain has TRBV2 and TRBJ2-7, with 7 bases that match TRBD1. Trimming at V came to 6 bases and at J to 0 bases, leaving 5 bases not matched to a gene. This CDR3 is 14 amino acids long. The germline CDR1 and CDR2 sequences are SNHLY and FYNNEI. As DNA, the CDR3 is TGTGCCAGCAGGTTTCGGACAGGCTCCTACGAGCAGTACTTC. It yields the protein CASRFRTGSYEQYF.

V usage is TRBV21-1 and J usage is TRBJ2-3; the listed D gene, TRBD2, was not tested against the DNA. TRBV21-1 is flagged as a pseudogene. This CDR3 region has 16 residues. As DNA, the CDR3 is TGTGCCAGCAGGGGTCGGCTAGCGGGGGGGCCAGATACGCAGTATTTT. It encodes CASRGRLAGGPDTQYF.